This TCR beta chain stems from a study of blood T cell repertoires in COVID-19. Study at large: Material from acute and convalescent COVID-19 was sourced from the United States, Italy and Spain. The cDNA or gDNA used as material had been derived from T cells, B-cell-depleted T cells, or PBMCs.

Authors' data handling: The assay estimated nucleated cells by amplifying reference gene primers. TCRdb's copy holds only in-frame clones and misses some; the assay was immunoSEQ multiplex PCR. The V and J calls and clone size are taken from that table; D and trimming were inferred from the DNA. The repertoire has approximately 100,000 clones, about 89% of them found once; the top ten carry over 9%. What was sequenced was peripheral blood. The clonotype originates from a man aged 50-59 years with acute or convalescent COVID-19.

The DNA of the CDR3 is TGTGCCACCAGTGAACCCGGGACAGGCAGCAATGGCTACACCTTC. Translation gives CATSEPGTGSNGYTF. V gene TRBV24-1 combines with J gene TRBJ1-2; 8 bases agree with TRBD1. The CDR3 runs 15 residues. The V gene's germline CDR1 is KGHDR and CDR2 SFDVKD. V gave up 4 bases and J gave up 6 bases; unmatched junction bases: 9.